Given below is one TCR beta chain in context. Its specificity is unknown. The source of the sample is a study of OX40 agonist ivuxolimab in advanced cancers. The wider study: The study treated patients with ivuxolimab, an agonistic anti-OX40 (CD134) antibody.

Germline loops: CDR1 MGHDK, CDR2 SYGVNS. The CDR3 length is 15 residues. With 1 base clipped from V and 5 bases from J, the junction kept 7 bases outside the gene matches. Clones were sequenced by immunoSEQ multiplex PCR, and TCRdb holds only the in-frame ones, with some missing. The profile covers about 50,000 clones, with 70% to 90% appearing a single time and more than 2.5% taken by the ten largest. Notes on the study in general: Antigens targeted by the expanded peripheral T cells were not determined. On average, CD8+ T cells had more expanded clones than CD4+.

The sequence derives from an adult with an advanced solid tumor such as melanoma, head and neck, liver or kidney cancer. Sequencing was performed on CD4+ or CD8+ T cells sorted from blood, taken in a trial of the OX40 agonist ivuxolimab. The chain joins TRBV25-1 to TRBJ1-2; 7 positions agree with TRBD1. CDR3 region: CASSEWGQTLYGYTF. CDR3 DNA: TGTGCCAGCAGTGAATGGGGACAGACGTTATATGGCTACACCTTC.